This T cell receptor beta chain emerged from a study of T cells after yellow fever vaccination. Whole-study context: For low cell numbers, libraries were made with SMART-Seq v4 Ultra Low Input.

Each CDR3 protein gets one entry after TCRdb re-called the 5' RACE reads with MiXCR. The sample lists around 500,000 distinct CDR3 sequences, 21% occurring once. This clonotype has only a few counts. The CDR3 consists of 14 residues. CDR1 is SGHTA, CDR2 FQGNSA, per germline. V lost 3 bases and J lost 9; bases outside the gene matches: 7. This receptor was identified in a man between 18 and 29 years old who received the YFV17D yellow fever vaccine. Sequenced material: PBMCs, taken around 3 weeks after the first yellow fever vaccination. V and J are TRBV7-2 and TRBJ2-1; 8 nucleotides line up with TRBD2. In nucleotides, the CDR3 is TGTGCCAGCAGCTTGTTTGCAGCGGGGGTTGAGCAGTTCTTC. Its protein is CASSLFAAGVEQFF. Complete variable domain (other parts from reference TRBV7-2 and TRBJ2-1): GAGVSQSPSNKVTEKGKDVELRCDPISGHTALYWYRQSLGQGLEFLIYFQGNSAPDKSGLPSDRFSAERTGGSVSTLTIQRTQQEDSAVYLCASSLFAAGVEQFFGPGTRLTVL.